What follows are 23 T cell receptor beta chains derived from one specimen sequenced in a study of T cell responses to AZD1222 COVID-19 vaccine. Profiling relied on immunoSEQ multiplex PCR, and the TCRdb table lists in-frame clones only, not all of them. Among roughly 170,000 clones, 70% to 90% were seen once, and the ten largest hold less than 0.55%. The sample consisted of peripheral blood, taken on day 0 of AZD1222 vaccination. The receptors derive from an adult in good health.

The chain joins TRBV7-9 to TRBJ1-2; D is possibly TRBD1 (5 bases). Trimming took off 1 base at V and 8 bases at J, with 20 bases between the two ends. Germline CDR1 and CDR2: SEHNR and FQNEAQ (reference sequence). The CDR3 has 16 amino acids. Here the CDR3 DNA reads TGTGCCAGCAGCTTAGTGGCAGGGAAGAGAGGGGAGGGCTACACCTTC. It yields the protein CASSLVAGKRGEGYTF.

The chain combines TRBV19 with TRBJ2-1; 10 bases fit TRBD2. Germline loops: CDR1 LNHDA, CDR2 SQIVND (reference sequence). With 1 base clipped from V and 6 bases from J, the junction kept 3 bases outside the gene matches. This CDR3 is built from 15 residues. As DNA, the CDR3 is TGTGCCAGTAGTATAGCTAGCGGGGGAACCAATGAGCAGTTCTTC. It codes for CASSIASGGTNEQFF.

This chain uses TRBV7-9 with TRBJ1-6, with a possible D match to TRBD1 (6 bases). Trimming took off 8 bases at V and 4 bases at J, with 15 bases between the two ends. Germline assignment: CDR1 SEHNR and CDR2 FQNEAQ (reference sequence). This CDR3 comprises 15 residues. The CDR3: CASLPGHLYNSPLHF. The CDR3 bases are TGTGCCAGCTTACCGGGACACCTTTATAATTCACCCCTCCACTTT.

V usage is TRBV7-9 and J usage is TRBJ2-2; D is unresolved. This CDR3 has 15 amino acids. The germline V gene encodes CDR1 SEHNR and CDR2 FQNEAQ (reference sequence). The V end was cut by 5 bases, the J end by 4 bases, with 14 bases between. CDR3 DNA sequence: TGTGCCAGCAGCCTCTCGGTCCTAATCACCGGGGAGCTGTTTTTT. Translated: CASSLSVLITGELFF. Variable domain in full (rest from reference TRBV7-9 and TRBJ2-2): DTGVSQNPRHKITKRGQNVTFRCDPISEHNRLYWYRQTLGQGPEFLTYFQNEAQLEKSRLLSDRFSAERPKGSFSTLEIQRTEQGDSAMYLCASSLSVLITGELFFGEGSRLTVL.

The rearrangement links TRBV5-6 to TRBJ2-1; possibly TRBD2 for D (6 bases). The germline V and J ends were trimmed by 4 bases and 7 bases, with 27 bases remaining between them. The CDR3 contains 18 residues. Per germline, CDR1 SGHDT and CDR2 YYEEEE. As DNA, the CDR3 is TGTGCCAGCAGCGCCTTAGGGTTCGGGGGAGGCCGATCGAATGAGCAGTTCTTC. Translation: CASSALGFGGGRSNEQFF.

This chain joins TRBV15 and TRBJ2-3; TRBD2 is a possible D gene (7 bases). Trimming cost V 5 bases and J 0 bases, with 15 bases left between them. The CDR3 length is 16 residues. Germline CDR1 reads LNHNV; CDR2 reads YYDKDF (reference sequence). As DNA, the CDR3 is TGTGCCACCAGCCCCCGGAGGGGGGGCAGCACAGATACGCAGTATTTT. Translating it yields CATSPRRGGSTDTQYF.

This clone appeared a few times. The CDR3 DNA follows: TGTGCCAGCAGCTTTCTGGCCCTGGGATGGTCTGAAGCTTTCTTT. This codes for CASSFLALGWSEAFF. The V and J genes are TRBV21-1 and TRBJ1-1. TRBV21-1 is shown as a pseudogene. The CDR3 totals 15 residues.

This clone has only one observation. CDR3 nucleotide sequence: TGCGCCAGCAGCCAAAGTGGCCCCTACGAGCAGTACTTC. It translates to CASSQSGPYEQYF. The rearrangement uses TRBV4-1 and TRBJ2-7, with unresolved D. The length of the CDR3 is 13 residues. V was trimmed by 2 bases and J by 2 bases, leaving 7 bases between them. In germline, CDR1 is MGHRA, CDR2 YSYEKL.

The chain carries TRBV2 and TRBJ2-7; 8 bases agree with TRBD1. The CDR3 sequence is 14 residues long. V gave up 4 bases and J gave up 6 bases; unmatched junction bases: 8. Germline values: CDR1 SNHLY, CDR2 FYNNEI. Here the CDR3 reads CASSVETGVIEQYF. The CDR3 nucleotides read TGTGCCAGCAGTGTCGAGACAGGGGTCATCGAGCAGTACTTC.

The chain couples TRBV7-9 to TRBJ2-1; the match to TRBD1 covers 9 bases. J was trimmed by 6 bases and V by 7 bases; bases with no gene match: 10. This CDR3 region has 15 residues. In germline, CDR1 is SEHNR, CDR2 FQNEAQ (reference sequence). The CDR3 sequence: CASTIPGQGGNEQFF. CDR3 in DNA: TGTGCCAGCACCATCCCGGGACAGGGTGGCAATGAGCAGTTCTTC.

The rearrangement uses TRBV5-1 and TRBJ2-7; D not certain. The germline V gene encodes CDR1 SGHRS and CDR2 YFSETQ. V was clipped by 1 base and J by 3 bases, with 11 bases between them. This CDR3 contains 14 residues. The CDR3 spells CASSLWGSDYEQYF. In DNA form, the CDR3 reads TGCGCCAGCAGCTTGTGGGGATCGGACTACGAGCAGTACTTC.

This clone was recorded only once. This chain joins TRBV9 and TRBJ2-7; maybe TRBD2 (5 bases). Per the germline V gene, CDR1 is SGDLS and CDR2 is YYNGEE. This CDR3 has 15 amino acids. V was shortened by 0 bases and J by 0 bases, with 10 bases between the two germline ends. The chain's CDR3 is CASSVEPGSSYEQYF. The CDR3 nucleotides read TGTGCCAGCAGCGTAGAGCCGGGGAGCTCCTACGAGCAGTACTTC.

This clone was found a few times. This sequence joins TRBV29-1 and TRBJ1-2, with 7 bases matching TRBD1. Germline V lookup: CDR1 SQVTM, CDR2 ANQGSEA. The CDR3 totals 11 residues. Germline trimming cut 7 bases from V and 8 bases from J; bases unmatched to any gene: 7. This CDR3 reads CSAWGQRGYTF. The CDR3 DNA follows: TGCAGCGCCTGGGGACAGCGAGGCTACACCTTC. The full variable domain, its missing parts supplied by reference TRBV29-1 and TRBJ1-2, is SAVISQKPSRDICQRGTSLTIQCQVDSQVTMMFWYRQQPGQSLTLIATANQGSEATYESGFVIDKFPISRPNLTFSTLTVSNMSPEDSSIYLCSAWGQRGYTFGSGTRLTVV.

J is TRBJ2-3 and V is TRBV5-1; 7 positions match TRBD2. The germline V gene has CDR1 SGHRS and CDR2 YFSETQ. J was trimmed by 3 bases and V by 4 bases; bases with no gene match: 8. CDR3 size: 15 residues. The CDR3 here is CASSPRGERTDTQYF. CDR3 bases: TGCGCCAGCAGCCCCCGGGGGGAAAGGACAGATACGCAGTATTTT.

V is TRBV18 and J is TRBJ1-2, with TRBD1 matching 10 bases. The junction had 5 bases not matched to a gene; V was cut back by 3 bases and J by 4 bases. The germline V gene has CDR1 KGHSH and CDR2 LQKENI. This CDR3 contains 15 residues. The CDR3 coding sequence is TGTGCCAGCTCACCCGGGACAGGGGTACTCTATGGCTACACCTTC. Translating gives CASSPGTGVLYGYTF.

CDR3 residues: CASTPGEGKPQHF. CDR3 DNA: TGTGCCAGCACTCCCGGCGAGGGGAAGCCCCAGCATTTT. This chain uses TRBV12-3 or TRBV12-4 with TRBJ1-5, with D perhaps matching TRBD1 (5 bases). This CDR3 region has 13 residues. The V end was cut by 7 bases, the J end by 8 bases, with 15 bases between.

The chain couples TRBV12-3 or TRBV12-4 to TRBJ1-6, with D possibly being TRBD1 (5 bases). The V gene lost 6 bases and the J gene lost 10 bases, with 13 bases spanning the gap. This CDR3 has 13 amino acids. In nucleotides, the CDR3 is TGTGCCAGCAGCCAAAGGGAGGGGTCACCCCTCCACTTT. This codes for CASSQREGSPLHF.

The chain is built from TRBV2 and TRBJ2-7; D is possibly TRBD1 or TRBD2 (5 bases each). Trimming removed 4 bases from V and 7 bases from J, with 11 bases in between. CDR3 length: 12 residues. Germline-derived CDR1 and CDR2 are SNHLY and FYNNEI. The CDR3 sequence: CASSGGIGEQYF. CDR3 in DNA: TGTGCCAGCAGTGGGGGGATCGGGGAGCAGTACTTC.

The rearrangement links TRBV5-4 to TRBJ2-5; 9 nucleotides agree with TRBD1. In germline, CDR1 is SGHNT, CDR2 YYREEE (reference sequence). V trimming: 2 bases; J trimming: 5 bases; junction bases outside the gene matches: 1. There are 13 residues in the CDR3. Here the CDR3 DNA reads TGTGCCAGCAGCTTCGGACAGGGGGAGACCCAGTACTTC. It yields the protein CASSFGQGETQYF.

A few counts support this clone. The V and J genes are TRBV11-3 and TRBJ1-1; tentatively, D is TRBD1 (6 bases). Germline assignment: CDR1 SGHNT and CDR2 YENEEA. Trimming removed 5 bases from V and 0 bases from J, with 10 bases in between. This CDR3 region has 14 residues. This CDR3 reads CASSVTGMNTEAFF. The DNA of the CDR3 is TGTGCCAGCAGCGTAACAGGGATGAACACTGAAGCTTTCTTT.

The gene calls are TRBV5-1 and TRBJ1-2; possibly TRBD1 for D (5 bases). The CDR3 is 15 residues long. The V gene's germline CDR1 is SGHRS and CDR2 YFSETQ. V was trimmed by 4 bases and J by 2 bases, leaving 15 bases between them. The CDR3 sequence is CASSPGAGMNYGYTF. The CDR3 DNA follows: TGCGCCAGCAGCCCTGGGGCAGGGATGAACTATGGCTACACCTTC. The complete variable domain, with remaining parts taken from reference TRBV5-1 and TRBJ1-2, reads KAGVTQTPRYLIKTRGQQVTLSCSPISGHRSVSWYQQTPGQGLQFLFEYFSETQRNKGNFPGRFSGRQFSNSRSEMNVSTLELGDSALYLCASSPGAGMNYGYTFGSGTRLTVV.

The V gene is TRBV5-4, the J gene TRBJ2-4; D not certain. From germline, CDR1 is SGHNT and CDR2 YYREEE (reference sequence). V lost 0 bases, J lost 1 base, and 11 bases lay in between. The CDR3 runs 16 residues. This chain's CDR3 is CASSLEKLGAKNIQYF. CDR3 DNA: TGTGCCAGCAGCTTGGAGAAGTTGGGGGCCAAAAACATTCAGTACTTC.

This chain connects TRBV7-2 to TRBJ1-5; D unclear. The ends were cut back, 1 base at V and 2 bases at J, with 9 bases in the middle. CDR1 SGHTA and CDR2 FQGNSA come from the germline V gene. The CDR3 totals 15 residues. In DNA, the CDR3 is TGTGCCAGCAGCTTAGGGCCGTTCGGCAATCAGCCCCAGCATTTT. This encodes CASSLGPFGNQPQHF.